This paragraph covers one T cell receptor beta chain sequence. What it recognizes is unknown. Primers used in a second PCR of roughly 7 to 12 cycles were a sample-barcoded 5' primer and a J-beta primer mix. Each CDR3 protein is one row after TCRdb ran MiXCR on the 5' RACE reads. The sample lists 1,800,000 or so distinct CDR3 sequences, about two fifths occurring once. The data belong to a study of blood T cells in healthy people across ages. Study background: Template switching recovered approximately one barcoded beta molecule for every two T cells.

This CDR3 has 16 amino acids. Germline assignment: CDR1 KGHDR and CDR2 SFDVKD. Losses at the gene ends were 3 bases for V and 5 bases for J; bases not matched to a gene: 7. Broader study findings: Strongly correlated with naive T cell percentage was TCR beta diversity.

This chain joins TRBV24-1 and TRBJ2-5; 11 bases map to TRBD1. Sequencing was done on a sample of blood. This clonotype was obtained from a human donor in good health. The CDR3 region is CATSDIGQGARETQYF. Written as DNA, the CDR3 is TGTGCCACCAGTGATATCGGACAGGGGGCTAGGGAGACCCAGTACTTC.